One sample yielded the 25 T cell receptor beta chains listed below, sequenced in a study of T cells in Graves' hyperthyroidism and ophthalmopathy. Amplified regions were TCR beta CDR3 sequences from RNA transcripts. Initially, a first-round RT-PCR of the TCR CDR3 employed the HTBI primer set. TCRdb called the multiplex PCR reads again in MiXCR, with one record for every CDR3 protein. In the table there are roughly 420,000 distinct CDR3 sequences, about 15% of which are singletons. The sample comprised blood. The source is a woman younger than 35 with Graves' hyperthyroidism.

This clonotype appeared many times. The rearrangement links TRBV11-3 to TRBJ2-5; 7 bases agree with TRBD2. Germline V gene lookup returns CDR1 SGHNT and CDR2 YENEEA. The junction had 14 bases not matched to a gene; V was cut back by 5 bases and J by 2 bases. The CDR3 totals 17 residues. Written as DNA, the CDR3 is TGTGCCAGCAGCCCCTACAACCTAGCGGCATCACAAGAGACCCAGTACTTC. Its translation: CASSPYNLAASQETQYF.

This clonotype was observed a few times. V and J are TRBV29-1 and TRBJ2-2; possibly TRBD1 or TRBD2 for D (5 bases each). V lost 6 bases, J lost 2 bases, and 13 bases lay in between. CDR1 SQVTM and CDR2 ANQGSEA come from the germline V gene. This CDR3 region has 14 residues. The CDR3 loop is CSVEGIPNTGELFF. Here the CDR3 DNA reads TGCAGCGTAGAGGGGATCCCTAACACCGGGGAGCTGTTTTTT.

The genes are TRBV6-5 and TRBJ2-1; D may be TRBD1 or TRBD2 (5 bases each). Between the trimmed V and J ends, which lost 0 bases and 7 bases, there was a span of 7 bases. Germline CDR1 is MNHEY and CDR2 is SVGAGI. The CDR3 is 13 residues long. The CDR3 coding sequence is TGTGCCAGCAGTTACTCAGGGACGAATGAGCAGTTCTTC. Its protein product is CASSYSGTNEQFF.

The CDR3 spells CASSFRGGVYYNEQFF. DNA of the CDR3: TGTGCCAGCAGTTTCCGTGGAGGGGTCTACTACAATGAGCAGTTCTTC. The V gene is TRBV7-9, the J gene TRBJ2-1; D might be TRBD2 (6 bases). This CDR3 spans 16 amino acids. V was clipped by 6 bases and J by 3 bases, with 18 bases between them. The germline V gene encodes CDR1 SEHNR and CDR2 FQNEAQ (reference sequence).

This chain uses TRBV12-3 or TRBV12-4 with TRBJ1-1; TRBD1 matches at 9 bases. This CDR3 has 14 residues. V lost 7 bases, J lost 3 bases, and 6 bases stayed unmatched. The CDR3, as DNA: TGTGCCAGCACGATACAGGGGGCTGACACTGAAGCTTTCTTT. It specifies CASTIQGADTEAFF.

This clonotype was seen a few times. The chain uses TRBV29-1 and TRBJ1-2; 8 bases match TRBD1. Looked up from germline, CDR1 is SQVTM and CDR2 is ANQGSEA. The length of the CDR3 is 13 residues. The J segment lost 8 bases and the V segment lost 3 bases, leaving 8 bases of the junction unmatched. The CDR3 here is CSVEGGQGRGYTF. The CDR3 nucleotides read TGCAGCGTTGAGGGCGGACAGGGTCGGGGCTACACCTTC.

The V call is TRBV6-1, the J call TRBJ1-6; no definite D call. V was clipped by 5 bases and J by 9 bases, with 11 bases between them. Looked up from germline, CDR1 is MNHNS and CDR2 is SASEGT. The CDR3 is 13 residues long. The CDR3 loop is CASSSGRSSPLHF. The CDR3 coding sequence is TGTGCCAGCAGTTCAGGACGGAGTTCACCCCTCCACTTT.

Many counts were recorded for this clonotype. The chain recombines TRBV27 with TRBJ1-4; 8 bases map to TRBD1. Germline CDR1 reads MNHEY; CDR2 reads SMNVEV (reference sequence). With V trimmed by 6 bases and J by 3 bases, 3 bases remained unmatched. The CDR3 sequence is 14 residues long. CDR3 amino acids: CASSLTGANEKLFF. CDR3 DNA: TGTGCCAGCAGCCTGACAGGGGCTAATGAAAAACTGTTTTTT.

This clonotype has at least ten counts. The chain employs TRBV12-5 and TRBJ2-7; maybe TRBD1 (5 bases). The CDR3 has 14 residues. CDR1 is LGHNT, CDR2 FRNRAP, per germline. V lost 4 bases and J lost 6, with 16 bases in between. CDR3 protein: CASGYPGMGREQYF. DNA for the CDR3: TGTGCTAGTGGTTACCCAGGTATGGGGCGCGAGCAGTACTTC.

Details on this clonotype: A clone one base away is much larger, so this may be a read error. The gene calls are TRBV20-1 and TRBJ1-1; TRBD1 is a possible D gene (5 bases). V lost 4 bases and J 8 bases, leaving 26 bases between the germline ends. CDR1 is DFQATT and CDR2 is SNEGSKA in the germline V gene (reference sequence). The CDR3 has 16 amino acids. The CDR3 DNA follows: TGCAGTGCTAAGAAAAAGACAGACTCACATGAGATGGAAGCTTTCTTT. This translates into CSAKKKTDSHEMEAFF.

The chain carries TRBV28 and TRBJ2-5, with 10 bases matching TRBD1. The trim removed 3 bases at V and 5 bases at J, leaving 15 bases unmatched. Germline loops: CDR1 MDHEN, CDR2 SYDVKM. There are 18 residues in the CDR3. CDR3 coding DNA: TGTGCCAGCAGTTTCCTCCGGGACAGGGGTTTATTAGGGGAGACCCAGTACTTC. Translated: CASSFLRDRGLLGETQYF.

This clonotype has ten or more counts. This rearrangement joins TRBV20-1 to TRBJ1-2, with D possibly being TRBD1 (5 bases). The V end lost 2 bases, the J end lost 7 bases, and 14 bases lay between the germline ends. The CDR3 is 13 residues long. Germline CDR1 reads DFQATT; CDR2 reads SNEGSKA (reference sequence). In DNA form, the CDR3 reads TGCAGTGCTAGACCTGAGGGGTTGATTGGCTACACCTTC. It codes for CSARPEGLIGYTF.

This clonotype was seen only a few times. The chain is built from TRBV20-1 and TRBJ1-3; D is unclear. This CDR3 comprises 14 residues. Germline CDR1 and CDR2: DFQATT and SNEGSKA (reference sequence). Trimming cost V 3 bases and J 0 bases, with 9 bases left between them. The CDR3 DNA follows: TGCAGTGCTAGCATCGCAGGCTCTGGAAACACCATATATTTT. It specifies CSASIAGSGNTIYF.

This clonotype was seen more than once but under ten times. V is TRBV2 and J is TRBJ1-2, with 8 bases identical to TRBD1. This CDR3 is 14 amino acids long. Trimming removed 3 bases from V and 5 bases from J; junction bases left unmatched: 5. Germline V CDR1 and CDR2: SNHLY, FYNNEI. Written as DNA, the CDR3 is TGTGCCAGCAGTGAGCAGGGGGCCGAGTATGGCTACACCTTC. This translates into CASSEQGAEYGYTF.

The chain employs TRBV5-1 and TRBJ1-5; no reliable D call. The CDR3 runs 15 residues. V was cut by 4 bases and J by 2 bases, with 13 bases left in between. Germline V gene lookup returns CDR1 SGHRS and CDR2 YFSETQ. The CDR3 DNA reads TGCGCCAGCAGCCCAGTCCCGAGTGGCAATCAGCCCCAGCATTTT. Translating it yields CASSPVPSGNQPQHF.

This clonotype was detected many times. The V call is TRBV7-8, the J call TRBJ2-2; TRBD2 matches at 7 bases. This CDR3 has 17 residues. Germline V gene sequence: CDR1 SGHVS, CDR2 FQNEAQ. V was clipped by 5 bases and J by 1 base; unmatched bases: 10. This CDR3 is CASSPKLAIGNTGELFF. The CDR3 DNA is TGTGCCAGCAGCCCCAAACTAGCGATCGGGAACACCGGGGAGCTGTTTTTT.

In this sample, this clonotype turned up a few times. This sequence joins TRBV14 and TRBJ2-7; 9 bases match TRBD1. Unmatched junction bases numbered 6, after V lost 0 bases and J lost 6 bases. The CDR3 sequence is 15 residues long. From germline, CDR1 is SGHDN and CDR2 FVKESK. The CDR3 reads CASSQDWDRVGEQYF. CDR3 sequence (DNA): TGTGCCAGCAGCCAAGATTGGGACAGGGTCGGCGAGCAGTACTTC.

This clonotype has at least ten counts. V is TRBV28 and J is TRBJ2-3; TRBD2 might be the D (6 bases). Germline values: CDR1 MDHEN, CDR2 SYDVKM. Trimming left V 2 bases short and J 2 bases short, with 14 bases between. The CDR3 is made up of 16 amino acids. Here the CDR3 DNA reads TGTGCCAGCAGTTTACAGCAGGGAGGCCCCACAGATACGCAGTATTTT. This gives the protein CASSLQQGGPTDTQYF. The variable domain in full, with the rest retrieved from reference TRBV28 and TRBJ2-3, is DVKVTQSSRYLVKRTGEKVFLECVQDMDHENMFWYRQDPGLGLRLIYFSYDVKMKEKGDIPEGYSVSREKKERFSLILESASTNQTSMYLCASSLQQGGPTDTQYFGPGTRLTVL.

CDR3 DNA: TGCAGTGCTAGACCGACAGGAACCAATTCACCCCTCCACTTT. This translates into CSARPTGTNSPLHF. V and J are TRBV20-1 and TRBJ1-6, with D possibly TRBD1 on 6 matching bases. The V gene's germline CDR1 is DFQATT and CDR2 SNEGSKA (reference sequence). V was clipped by 2 bases and J by 7 bases, with 12 bases between them. This CDR3 spans 14 amino acids.

The chain employs TRBV9 and TRBJ1-2; tentative D call: TRBD1 (5 bases). The CDR3 loop spans 16 amino acids. The V and J ends lost 2 bases and 8 bases respectively, with 22 bases between them. The V gene's germline CDR1 is SGDLS and CDR2 YYNGEE. The CDR3 sequence: CASSVGGDTFFGGYTF. The CDR3 bases are TGTGCCAGCAGCGTGGGGGGAGACACCTTCTTCGGGGGCTACACCTTC.

Many counts were recorded for this clonotype. The genes are TRBV20-1 and TRBJ1-3; no clear D gene. The CDR3 is made up of 14 amino acids. V lost 1 base to trimming and J lost 4 bases, with 11 bases between them. Germline values: CDR1 DFQATT, CDR2 SNEGSKA (reference sequence). The CDR3 protein is CSARGSGRGNTIYF. The CDR3 coding sequence is TGCAGTGCTAGAGGCTCGGGGAGAGGAAACACCATATATTTT.

The rearrangement links TRBV20-1 to TRBJ2-1; 10 nucleotides agree with TRBD1. Germline V gene data show CDR1 as DFQATT and CDR2 as SNEGSKA (reference sequence). This CDR3 region has 13 residues. Trimming removed 6 bases from V and 8 bases from J; junction bases left unmatched: 7. In DNA form, the CDR3 reads TGCAGTGCCCAGGGACAGGGGTGGTATGAGCAGTTCTTC. It translates to CSAQGQGWYEQFF.

This clonotype occurred a few times. This chain links TRBV12-3 or TRBV12-4 with TRBJ1-4; D gene uncertain. Trimming removed 5 bases at V and 3 bases at J, with 16 bases between. CDR3 size: 16 residues. In DNA form, the CDR3 reads TGTGCCAGCAGTCCTATCAAGGGTGTAGCTAATGAAAAACTGTTTTTT. It yields the protein CASSPIKGVANEKLFF.

This clonotype occurred many times. V and J are TRBV4-1 and TRBJ2-1; TRBD2 matches at 10 bases. CDR1 is MGHRA, CDR2 YSYEKL, per germline. The CDR3 covers 16 residues. The ends lost 4 bases at V and 4 bases at J; junction bases unmatched: 7. The CDR3 region is CASSPFVAGGYNEQFF. The CDR3 DNA reads TGCGCCAGCAGCCCATTCGTAGCGGGAGGTTACAATGAGCAGTTCTTC.

In its sample, this clonotype was seen many times. The rearrangement uses TRBV7-8 and TRBJ1-4, with D possibly matching TRBD1 (5 bases). This CDR3 has 13 residues. V was cut by 3 bases and J by 8 bases, with 10 bases left in between. Looked up from germline, CDR1 is SGHVS and CDR2 is FQNEAQ. The DNA for the CDR3 is TGTGCCAGCAGCTTGGGGGGGAGGGAAAAACTGTTTTTT. It yields the protein CASSLGGREKLFF.